This TCR beta chain was identified during a study of cytomegalovirus exposure and HLA in healthy donors. The PCR had 60 Vbeta and 13 Jbeta primers. Assay used: immunoSEQ multiplex PCR; TCRdb lists only in-frame clones, some missing. Among 150,000 to 200,000 clones listed, 70% to 80% were seen once. The germline gives CDR1 WSHSY, CDR2 SAAADI. V was shortened by 7 bases and J by 9 bases, with 20 bases between the two germline ends. The CDR3 runs to 14 residues. V and J are TRBV10-2 and TRBJ2-3; tentative D call: TRBD2 (7 bases). The sequenced material came from PBMCs. The sequence came from a woman aged 25 to 45 in good health and CMV-seropositive. The CDR3 is CASKGAGGGVTQYF. The CDR3 DNA is TGCGCCAGCAAGGGAGCGGGCGGGGGCGTAACGCAGTATTTT.